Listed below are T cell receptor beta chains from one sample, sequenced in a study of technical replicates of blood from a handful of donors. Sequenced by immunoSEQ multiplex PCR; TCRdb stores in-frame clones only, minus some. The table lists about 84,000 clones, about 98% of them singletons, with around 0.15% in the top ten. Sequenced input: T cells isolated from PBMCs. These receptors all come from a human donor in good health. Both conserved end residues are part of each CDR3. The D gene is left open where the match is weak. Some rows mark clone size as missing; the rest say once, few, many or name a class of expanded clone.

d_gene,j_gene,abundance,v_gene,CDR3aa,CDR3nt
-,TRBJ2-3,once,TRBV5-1,CASREGAGAPDTQYF,TGCGCCAGCAGGGAGGGTGCGGGCGCCCCAGATACGCAGTATTTT
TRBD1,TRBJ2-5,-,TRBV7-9,CASSHSTGLQAQYF,TGTGCCAGCAGCCACTCGACAGGGCTTCAGGCCCAGTACTTC
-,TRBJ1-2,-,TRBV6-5,CASTLMGGYGYTF,TGTGCCAGCACCCTAATGGGGGGCTATGGCTACACCTTC
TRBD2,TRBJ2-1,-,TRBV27,CASTQGTSGRNEQFF,TGTGCCAGCACCCAAGGGACTAGCGGGAGAAATGAGCAGTTCTTC
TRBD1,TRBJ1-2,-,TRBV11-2,CASSLAQINRGYGYTF,TGTGCCAGCAGCTTAGCCCAGATTAACAGGGGGTATGGCTACACCTTC
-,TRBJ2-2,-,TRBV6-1,CASSALLPAGELFF,TGTGCCAGCAGTGCACTATTACCAGCCGGGGAGCTGTTTTTT
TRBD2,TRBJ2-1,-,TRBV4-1,CASSQADGGGLGPYNEQFF,TGCGCCAGCAGCCAAGCGGACGGGGGGGGGTTGGGGCCGTATAATGAGCAGTTCTTC
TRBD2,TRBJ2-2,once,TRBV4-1,CASRHRVGGGTGELFF,TGCGCCAGCAGACACCGCGTCGGGGGGGGCACCGGGGAGCTGTTTTTT
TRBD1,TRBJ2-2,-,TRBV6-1,CASSEEVGTGGDTGELFF,TGTGCCAGCAGTGAAGAAGTGGGGACAGGGGGGGACACCGGGGAGCTGTTTTTT
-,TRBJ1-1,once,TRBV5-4,CASSLQNTEAFF,TGTGCCAGCAGCTTGCAGAACACTGAAGCTTTCTTT
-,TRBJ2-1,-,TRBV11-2,CASSLAPRTDEQFF,TGTGCCAGCAGCTTAGCCCCACGTACAGATGAGCAGTTCTTC
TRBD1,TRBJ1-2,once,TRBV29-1,CSVEPGQGLGYTF,TGCAGCGTTGAGCCGGGACAGGGTTTGGGCTACACCTTC